This record concerns one TCR beta chain sequence. The data originate from a study of T-cell reconstitution after alpha-beta-depleted transplantation in children. For TCRbeta, the library was prepared with unique molecular identifiers. One entry per CDR3 protein results from TCRdb running MiXCR on the PCR reads. The sample shows more than 450,000 distinct CDR3 sequences, about 17% of them seen only once. The CDR3 runs 14 residues. Germline V gene lookup returns CDR1 SQVTM and CDR2 ANQGSEA. V was pared by 4 bases and J by 4 bases, with 5 bases of the junction left unmatched. The sample here was PBMCs from the stem cell graft donor, taken from the stem cell graft. The rearrangement joins TRBV29-1 to TRBJ2-1; TRBD1 agrees at 9 bases. This clonotype was sampled from a human donor who donated a stem cell graft to a child with acute lymphoblastic leukemia. The CDR3 is CSVVPGTGYNEQFF. CDR3 nucleotides: TGCAGCGTTGTGCCCGGGACAGGGTACAATGAGCAGTTCTTC.